This record covers a single TCR beta chain. Its antigen is undetermined. Germline-derived CDR1 and CDR2 are SEHNR and FQNEAQ (reference sequence). The CDR3 spans 13 residues. V lost 5 bases to trimming and J lost 6 bases; unmatched junction nucleotides: 6. This record belongs to a study of shared clonotypes between healthy human individuals. At the level of the study: Contributing individuals were a couple of females and a few males aged 18 to 49.

Study outcomes and limitations: Estimated richness values were generally larger in naive subsets than in memory subsets.

The method was immunoSEQ multiplex PCR; TCRdb's version includes in-frame clones alone and lacks a portion of them. The data show around 1,900,000 clones, with approximately 92% seen just once and about 1.7% held by the top ten. Naive CD8 cells lacked CD45RO, underwent positive selection for CCR7 and left out terminally differentiated effector memory CD45RA+ cells. The clonotype comes from a young man in good health. Some clones in this sample may be carry-over from other donors' samples. The material sequenced was naive CD8+ T cells from PBMCs. The J gene is TRBJ2-7, the V gene TRBV7-9; 8 bases line up with TRBD1. The CDR3 spells CASSPADRGEQYF. The DNA of the CDR3 is TGTGCCAGCAGCCCTGCCGACAGGGGCGAGCAGTACTTC.